Following are 31 T cell receptor beta chains from one sample sequenced in a study of identical twins. Using its own MiXCR run on the 5' RACE reads, TCRdb lists one record per CDR3 protein. The table records about 530,000 distinct CDR3 sequences, under 25% of them present only once. The same data also contributed to another study, on yellow fever vaccine responses in identical twins.

The specimen was CD4+ T cells sorted from blood. The receptors derive from a young woman in good health.

The chain combines TRBV7-8 with TRBJ2-3; no clear D. Germline V gives CDR1 SGHVS, CDR2 FQNEAQ. The V gene lost 8 bases and the J gene lost 4 bases, with 10 bases spanning the gap. The CDR3 runs 12 residues. CDR3 sequence: CASGEGADTQYF. Written as DNA, the CDR3 is TGTGCCAGCGGCGAAGGTGCAGATACGCAGTATTTT.

This clonotype was counted between two and nine times. The chain links TRBV28 to TRBJ2-3, with 7 bases lining up with TRBD2. J gave up 3 bases and V 7 bases, and 25 bases lay outside the gene matches. The CDR3 runs to 20 residues. Per the germline V gene, CDR1 is MDHEN and CDR2 is SYDVKM. The CDR3 DNA reads as TGTGCCAGCAACGACTCTGGGGGAGGGGAAAAACCGTGGGAAACAGATACGCAGTATTTT. Amino acid sequence: CASNDSGGGEKPWETDTQYF.

This clonotype occurred a few times. The chain links TRBV10-3 to TRBJ2-1; 14 bases align to TRBD2. CDR1 and CDR2 (germline): ENHRY, SYGVKD. With 11 bases clipped from V and 7 bases from J, the junction kept 10 bases outside the gene matches. The CDR3 sequence is 15 residues long. The CDR3 DNA follows: TGTGCCTCCCGGGGACTAGCGGGAGTCTGGAATGAGCAGTTCTTC. It is translated as CASRGLAGVWNEQFF.

The chain employs TRBV20-1 and TRBJ2-3, with D hard to call. CDR3 length: 13 residues. The germline V gene encodes CDR1 DFQATT and CDR2 SNEGSKA (reference sequence). Trimming took off 2 bases at V and 5 bases at J, with 11 bases between the two ends. CDR3 amino acids: CSARPAPGDTQYF. DNA of the CDR3: TGCAGTGCTAGACCGGCCCCGGGAGATACGCAGTATTTT.

The chain combines TRBV2 with TRBJ2-1; no clear D. Trimming cost V 11 bases and J 0 bases, with 8 bases left between them. The CDR3 is 12 amino acids. The germline V gene encodes CDR1 SNHLY and CDR2 FYNNEI. In nucleotides, the CDR3 is TGTGCCTCAAAGGGCTCCTACAATGAGCAGTTCTTC. This gives the protein CASKGSYNEQFF. Looking up the rest from reference TRBV2 and TRBJ2-1 gives the full variable domain: EPEVTQTPSHQVTQMGQEVILRCVPISNHLYFYWYRQILGQKVEFLVSFYNNEISEKSEIFDDQFSVERPDGSNFTLKIRSTKLEDSAMYFCASKGSYNEQFFGPGTRLTVL.

J is TRBJ2-7 and V is TRBV20-1, with D possibly being TRBD1 or TRBD2 (5 bases each). With 4 bases removed from V and 2 bases from J, the gap between germline ends came to 12 bases. Germline CDR1 is DFQATT and CDR2 is SNEGSKA (reference sequence). This CDR3 contains 13 residues. CDR3 nucleotides: TGCAGTGCTACTCCGGGGCCTACCTACGAGCAGTACGTC. It encodes CSATPGPTYEQYV.

This chain links TRBV20-1 with TRBJ1-1; D gene unclear. Per germline, CDR1 DFQATT and CDR2 SNEGSKA (reference sequence). The length of the CDR3 is 13 residues. Trimming shortened V by 0 bases and J by 6 bases, and 11 bases separated the two germline ends. The CDR3 nucleotides read TGCAGTGCTAGAGATCTTAGTAGAGCTGAAGCTTTCTTT. It translates to CSARDLSRAEAFF.

The chain carries TRBV4-2 and TRBJ1-1, with 11 positions matching TRBD1. Germline V gene lookup returns CDR1 LGHNA and CDR2 YNFKEQ. Unmatched junction bases numbered 11, after V lost 4 bases and J lost 4 bases. The CDR3 runs 17 residues. DNA for the CDR3: TGTGCCAGCAGCCGCCGGGACAGGGGGTTCTCCTCCACTGAAGCTTTCTTT. Amino acids: CASSRRDRGFSSTEAFF.

The rearrangement uses TRBV5-1 and TRBJ2-1, with 7 bases identical to TRBD1. The J segment lost 5 bases and the V segment lost 0 bases, leaving 8 bases of the junction unmatched. Germline V gene sequence: CDR1 SGHRS, CDR2 YFSETQ. The CDR3 runs 16 residues. The CDR3 region is CASSLGAQGRNNEQFF. In nucleotides, the CDR3 is TGCGCCAGCAGCTTGGGTGCACAGGGGCGAAACAATGAGCAGTTCTTC.

This clonotype was picked up a small number of times. The V and J genes are TRBV20-1 and TRBJ2-7; D ambiguous. V lost 4 bases, J lost 5 bases, and 12 bases lay in between. The CDR3 extends over 12 amino acids. CDR1 is DFQATT, CDR2 SNEGSKA, per germline (reference sequence). The CDR3 DNA follows: TGCAGTGCTAAGGGCGAATTCAACGAGCAGTACTTC. Its translation is CSAKGEFNEQYF.

The chain combines TRBV12-3 or TRBV12-4 with TRBJ2-5, with 7 bases identical to TRBD2. The trim removed 6 bases at V and 7 bases at J, leaving 11 bases unmatched. The length of the CDR3 is 14 residues. The CDR3 region is CASSRLRDYGTQYF. DNA of the CDR3: TGTGCCAGCAGCCGCCTACGGGACTACGGGACCCAGTACTTC.

In this sample, this clonotype turned up once. CDR3 sequence reads: CASSLVGQGSSYNEQFF. CDR3 bases: TGTGCCAGCAGCTTAGTGGGACAGGGGAGCTCCTACAATGAGCAGTTCTTC. The chain carries TRBV11-3 and TRBJ2-1; 10 bases agree with TRBD1. The CDR3 consists of 17 residues. Germline values: CDR1 SGHNT, CDR2 YENEEA. V shed 1 base and J 0 bases; nucleotides not matched to a gene: 3.

J is TRBJ2-7 and V is TRBV20-1; D remains unclear. The CDR3 loop spans 13 amino acids. V gave up 0 bases and J gave up 5 bases, with 11 bases separating them. The germline V gene encodes CDR1 DFQATT and CDR2 SNEGSKA (reference sequence). The CDR3, as DNA: TGCAGTGCTAGAGATAATTTAGAGCACGAGCAGTACTTC. It translates to CSARDNLEHEQYF.

V gene TRBV7-9 combines with J gene TRBJ1-2; 7 nucleotides align to TRBD1. The CDR3 loop spans 15 amino acids. Germline trimming cut 5 bases from V and 2 bases from J; bases unmatched to any gene: 8. Germline CDR1 SEHNR, CDR2 FQNEAQ (reference sequence). The CDR3 spells CASSPGGSRNYGYTF. CDR3 DNA sequence: TGTGCCAGCAGCCCAGGGGGTAGCCGAAACTATGGCTACACCTTC. Full variable domain (outside the CDR3, taken from reference TRBV7-9 and TRBJ1-2): DTGVSQNPRHKITKRGQNVTFRCDPISEHNRLYWYRQTLGQGPEFLTYFQNEAQLEKSRLLSDRFSAERPKGSFSTLEIQRTEQGDSAMYLCASSPGGSRNYGYTFGSGTRLTVV.

The rearrangement joins TRBV18 to TRBJ1-4; tentative D call: TRBD1 (6 bases). V lost 3 bases to trimming and J lost 0 bases, with 8 bases between them. Germline lookup yields CDR1 KGHSH and CDR2 LQKENI. CDR3 size: 15 residues. DNA for the CDR3: TGTGCCAGCTCACCGGGGACAACAACTAATGAAAAACTGTTTTTT. This encodes CASSPGTTTNEKLFF.

The table lists this clonotype with a few counts. The chain links TRBV24-1 to TRBJ1-5; 7 bases line up with TRBD1. This CDR3 is built from 13 residues. Trimming cost V 5 bases and J 6 bases; bases outside gene matches: 3. From germline, CDR1 is KGHDR and CDR2 SFDVKD. The CDR3 region is CATSVSGGQPQHF. As DNA, the CDR3 is TGTGCCACCAGTGTTTCAGGGGGTCAGCCCCAGCATTTT.

The rearrangement uses TRBV20-1 and TRBJ2-1; unclear D gene. The CDR3 extends over 14 amino acids. Germline V gene lookup returns CDR1 DFQATT and CDR2 SNEGSKA (reference sequence). The V end was cut by 0 bases, the J end by 2 bases, with 8 bases between. The CDR3 DNA follows: TGCAGTGCTAGAGATCGGCTCGCCTACAATGAGCAGTTCTTC. Translation: CSARDRLAYNEQFF.

This clonotype was counted between two and nine times. This chain connects TRBV9 to TRBJ1-1, with a tentative D call TRBD1 (5 bases). The V gene's germline CDR1 is SGDLS and CDR2 YYNGEE. V shed 4 bases and J shed 4 bases, with 20 bases lying between them. CDR3 length: 16 residues. The CDR3 loop reads CASSPQTNRRVTEAFF. In DNA form, the CDR3 reads TGTGCCAGCAGCCCTCAAACGAACAGGCGGGTCACTGAAGCTTTCTTT. The full variable domain, its missing parts supplied by reference TRBV9 and TRBJ1-1, is DSGVTQTPKHLITATGQRVTLRCSPRSGDLSVYWYQQSLDQGLQFLIQYYNGEERAKGNILERFSAQQFPDLHSELNLSSLELGDSALYFCASSPQTNRRVTEAFFGQGTRLTVV.

The chain uses TRBV11-2 and TRBJ2-1; D possibly corresponds to TRBD2 (6 bases). There are 14 residues in the CDR3. Germline V gives CDR1 SGHAT, CDR2 FQNNGV. Deletions cut 8 bases from V and 9 bases from J, with 20 bases between. The CDR3 spells CASSILEAGGEQFF. The CDR3 coding sequence is TGTGCCAGCTCGATTTTGGAGGCCGGGGGTGAGCAGTTCTTC. The full variable domain, its missing parts supplied by reference TRBV11-2 and TRBJ2-1, is EAGVAQSPRYKIIEKRQSVAFWCNPISGHATLYWYQQILGQGPKLLIQFQNNGVVDDSQLPKDRFSAERLKGVDSTLKIQPAKLEDSAVYLCASSILEAGGEQFFGPGTRLTVL.

This rearrangement joins TRBV20-1 to TRBJ2-1; 8 bases line up with TRBD2. This CDR3 has 14 amino acids. V trimming: 3 bases; J trimming: 7 bases; junction bases outside the gene matches: 8. Germline CDR1 DFQATT, CDR2 SNEGSKA (reference sequence). The CDR3 sequence: CSASGVAGLNEQFF. CDR3 nucleotides: TGCAGTGCTAGTGGAGTAGCGGGATTAAATGAGCAGTTCTTC.

This clonotype has at least ten counts. J is TRBJ2-2 and V is TRBV12-3 or TRBV12-4, with TRBD1 as a possible D gene (5 bases). The CDR3 extends over 14 amino acids. V was cut by 5 bases and J by 5 bases, with 12 bases left in between. The CDR3 DNA reads as TGTGCCAGCAGTATCAGACAGAATACCGGGGAGCTGTTTTTT. Translated: CASSIRQNTGELFF.

The chain recombines TRBV10-3 with TRBJ2-1, with a weak D call TRBD1 (6 bases). In germline, CDR1 is ENHRY, CDR2 SYGVKD. Deletions cut 10 bases from V and 8 bases from J, with 15 bases between. The CDR3 runs to 12 residues. CDR3 sequence (DNA): TGTGCCACCCAGGGCAGGGGAGATGAGCAGTTCTTC. It encodes CATQGRGDEQFF.

This chain links TRBV2 with TRBJ2-3; 14 bases map to TRBD2. Germline CDR1 reads SNHLY; CDR2 reads FYNNEI. This CDR3 region has 17 residues. V lost 5 bases and J lost 3; bases outside the gene matches: 7. For the CDR3, the DNA is TGTGCCAGCAGTCGGGGGACTAGCGGGAGTAGGACAGATACGCAGTATTTT. Translating gives CASSRGTSGSRTDTQYF.

V is TRBV5-6 and J is TRBJ2-2; the D is unclear. The CDR3 is 12 residues long. Trimming left V 1 base short and J 8 bases short, with 6 bases between. Germline V gene data show CDR1 as SGHDT and CDR2 as YYEEEE. CDR3 nucleotide sequence: TGTGCCAGCAGCTTGTACCCTGGGGAGCTGTTTTTT. This gives the protein CASSLYPGELFF.

The CDR3 coding sequence is TGTGCCAGGGGGGATCGCACCGGGGAGCTGTTTTTT. Encoded protein: CARGDRTGELFF. The genes are TRBV10-3 and TRBJ2-2; a weak D match, TRBD2 (6 bases). Germline CDR1 reads ENHRY; CDR2 reads SYGVKD. With 10 bases removed from V and 4 bases from J, the gap between germline ends came to 10 bases. The CDR3 consists of 12 residues.

This clonotype appeared a few times. This chain links TRBV5-1 with TRBJ1-1, with D maybe TRBD1 (6 bases). The length of the CDR3 is 16 residues. Germline CDR1 is SGHRS and CDR2 is YFSETQ. Deletions cut 3 bases from V and 4 bases from J, with 19 bases between. The CDR3, as DNA: TGCGCCAGCAGCTGGACTACCAGGGGCAGGGGCACTGAAGCTTTCTTT. Translated: CASSWTTRGRGTEAFF.

This clonotype was seen only a few times. The chain couples TRBV10-3 to TRBJ2-1; 11 nucleotides agree with TRBD2. From germline, CDR1 is ENHRY and CDR2 SYGVKD. The V segment lost 10 bases and the J segment 1 base; nucleotides outside the gene matches: 3. The CDR3 length is 14 residues. The CDR3 nucleotides read TGTGCCAGCACTAGCGGGAGTTCCTACAATGAGCAGTTCTTC. Its protein is CASTSGSSYNEQFF.

The chain carries TRBV28 and TRBJ2-4; TRBD2 matches 7 bases. Germline trimming cut 3 bases from V and 3 bases from J; bases unmatched to any gene: 5. The CDR3 runs to 15 residues. CDR1 is MDHEN, CDR2 SYDVKM, per germline. The CDR3 DNA is TGTGCCAGCAGTTTGGGGGGGACCTACAAAAACATTCAGTACTTC. Translating it yields CASSLGGTYKNIQYF.

The chain combines TRBV11-2 with TRBJ2-7; D is unresolved. The V end was cut by 0 bases, the J end by 5 bases, with 8 bases between. Germline-derived CDR1 and CDR2 are SGHAT and FQNNGV. This CDR3 is built from 13 residues. CDR3 coding DNA: TGTGCCAGCAGCTTAGATAACCTCAACGAGCAGTACTTC. Translation: CASSLDNLNEQYF.

The chain is built from TRBV2 and TRBJ2-4; D might be TRBD2 (6 bases). The germline V gene encodes CDR1 SNHLY and CDR2 FYNNEI. V dropped 7 bases and J dropped 6 bases, with 13 bases sitting between them. The length of the CDR3 is 13 residues. This CDR3 reads CASNRLGGNIQYF. DNA of the CDR3: TGTGCCAGCAATAGACTAGGAGGAAACATTCAGTACTTC.

The rearrangement links TRBV20-1 to TRBJ2-3; D unresolved. V gave up 4 bases and J gave up 7 bases, with 15 bases separating them. Germline V gene sequence: CDR1 DFQATT, CDR2 SNEGSKA (reference sequence). The CDR3 consists of 13 residues. As DNA, the CDR3 is TGCAGTGCTATAGATACCCGGGTGAATACGCAGTATTTT. Its translation is CSAIDTRVNTQYF.